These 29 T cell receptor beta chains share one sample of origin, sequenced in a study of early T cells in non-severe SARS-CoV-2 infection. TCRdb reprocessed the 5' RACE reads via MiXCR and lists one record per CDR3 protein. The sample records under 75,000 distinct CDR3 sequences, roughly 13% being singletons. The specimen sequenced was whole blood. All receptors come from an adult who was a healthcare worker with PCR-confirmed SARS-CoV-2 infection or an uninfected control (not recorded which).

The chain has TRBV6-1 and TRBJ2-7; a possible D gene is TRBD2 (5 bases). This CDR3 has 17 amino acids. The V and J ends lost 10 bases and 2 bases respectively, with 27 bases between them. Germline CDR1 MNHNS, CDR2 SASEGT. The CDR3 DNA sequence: TGTGCCAACATCCCCTCAGCAGTGGAGGTCTGGACCTACGAGCAGTACTTC. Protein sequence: CANIPSAVEVWTYEQYF.

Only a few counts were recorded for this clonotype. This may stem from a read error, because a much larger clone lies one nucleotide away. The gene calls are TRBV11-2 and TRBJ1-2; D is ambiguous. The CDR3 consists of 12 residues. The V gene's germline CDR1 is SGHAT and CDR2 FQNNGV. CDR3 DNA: TGTGTCAGCACTCAGAGTAACTATGGCTACACCTTC. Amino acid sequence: CVSTQSNYGYTF. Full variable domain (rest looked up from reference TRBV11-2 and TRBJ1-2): EAGVAQSPRYKIIEKRQSVAFWCNPISGHATLYWYQQILGQGPKLLIQFQNNGVVDDSQLPKDRFSAERLKGVDSTLKIQPAKLEDSAVYLCVSTQSNYGYTFGSGTRLTVV.

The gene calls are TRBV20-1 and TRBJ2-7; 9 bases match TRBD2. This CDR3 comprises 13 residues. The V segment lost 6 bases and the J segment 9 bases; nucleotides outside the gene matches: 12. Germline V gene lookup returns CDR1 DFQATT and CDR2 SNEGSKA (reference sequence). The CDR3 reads CSAGTSQVEGQYF. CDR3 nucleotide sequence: TGCAGTGCCGGGACTAGCCAGGTCGAGGGGCAGTACTTC.

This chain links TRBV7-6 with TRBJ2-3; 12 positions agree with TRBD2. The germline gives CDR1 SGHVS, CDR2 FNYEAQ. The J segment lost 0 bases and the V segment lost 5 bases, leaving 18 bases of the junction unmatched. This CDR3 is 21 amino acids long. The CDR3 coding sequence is TGTGCCAGCAGCCCGCTAGCGGGAGGGCTTTTCCCCCGTCCTAGCACAGATACGCAGTATTTT. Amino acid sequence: CASSPLAGGLFPRPSTDTQYF.

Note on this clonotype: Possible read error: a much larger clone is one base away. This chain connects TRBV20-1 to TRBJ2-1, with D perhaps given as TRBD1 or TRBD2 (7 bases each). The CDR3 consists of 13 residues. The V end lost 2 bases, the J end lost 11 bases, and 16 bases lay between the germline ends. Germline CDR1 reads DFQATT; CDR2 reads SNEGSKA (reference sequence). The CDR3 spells CSARRGTAGQQFF. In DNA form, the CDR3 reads TGCAGTGCTAGACGGGGGACAGCGGGGCAGCAGTTCTTC.

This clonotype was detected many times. This CDR3 reads CASSEGTGAQPQHF. In DNA form, the CDR3 reads TGTGCCAGCAGTGAAGGGACAGGGGCTCAGCCCCAGCATTTT. The chain joins TRBV2 to TRBJ1-5, with 9 bases lining up with TRBD1. The CDR3 loop spans 14 amino acids. Germline CDR1 and CDR2: SNHLY and FYNNEI. V shed 1 base and J 6 bases; nucleotides not matched to a gene: 1. Together with reference TRBV2 and TRBJ1-5, the CDR3 gives the full variable domain: EPEVTQTPSHQVTQMGQEVILRCVPISNHLYFYWYRQILGQKVEFLVSFYNNEISEKSEIFDDQFSVERPDGSNFTLKIRSTKLEDSAMYFCASSEGTGAQPQHFGDGTRLSIL.

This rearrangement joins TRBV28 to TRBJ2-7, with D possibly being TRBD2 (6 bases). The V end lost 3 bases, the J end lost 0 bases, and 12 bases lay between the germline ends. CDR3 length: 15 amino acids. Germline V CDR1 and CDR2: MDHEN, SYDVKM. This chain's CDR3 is CASSFRSGHSYEQYF. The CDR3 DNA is TGTGCCAGCAGTTTTCGCAGCGGGCACTCCTACGAGCAGTACTTC.

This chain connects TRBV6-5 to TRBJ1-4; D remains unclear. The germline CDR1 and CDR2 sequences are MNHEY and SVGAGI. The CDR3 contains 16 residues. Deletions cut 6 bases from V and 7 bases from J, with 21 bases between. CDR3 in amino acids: CASSRTLTLGIEKLFF. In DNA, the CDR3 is TGTGCCAGCAGCCGAACCCTGACGCTAGGTATTGAAAAACTGTTTTTT.

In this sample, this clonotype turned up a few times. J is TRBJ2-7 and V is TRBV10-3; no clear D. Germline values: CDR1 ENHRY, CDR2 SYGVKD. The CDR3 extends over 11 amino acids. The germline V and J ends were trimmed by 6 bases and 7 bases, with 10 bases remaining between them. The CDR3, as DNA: TGTGCCATCAGGGATATTGGAGAGCAGTACTTC. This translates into CAIRDIGEQYF.

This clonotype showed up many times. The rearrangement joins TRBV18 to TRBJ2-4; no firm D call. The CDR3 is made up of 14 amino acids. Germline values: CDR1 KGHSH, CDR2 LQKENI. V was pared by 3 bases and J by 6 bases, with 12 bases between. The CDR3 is CASSPSESLNIQYF. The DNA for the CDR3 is TGTGCCAGCTCACCTTCAGAGTCCTTAAACATTCAGTACTTC.

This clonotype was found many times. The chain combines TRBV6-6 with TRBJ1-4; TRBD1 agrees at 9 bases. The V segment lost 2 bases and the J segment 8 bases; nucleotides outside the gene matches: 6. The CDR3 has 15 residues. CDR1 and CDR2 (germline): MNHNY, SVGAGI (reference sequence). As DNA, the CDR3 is TGTGCCAGCAGTTACCCGGGACAGGGAGAAGAAAAACTGTTTTTT. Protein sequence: CASSYPGQGEEKLFF.

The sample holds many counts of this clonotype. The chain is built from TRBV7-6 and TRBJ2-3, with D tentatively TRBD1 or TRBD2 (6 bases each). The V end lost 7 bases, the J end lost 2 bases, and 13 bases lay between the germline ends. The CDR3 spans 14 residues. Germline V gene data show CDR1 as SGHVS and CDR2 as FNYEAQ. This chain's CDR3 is CASNTGGTTDTQYF. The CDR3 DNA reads TGTGCCAGCAACACCGGGGGCACCACAGATACGCAGTATTTT. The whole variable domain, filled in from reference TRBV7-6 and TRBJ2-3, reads GAGVSQSPRYKVTKRGQDVALRCDPISGHVSLYWYRQALGQGPEFLTYFNYEAQQDKSGLPNDRFSAERPEGSISTLTIQRTEQRDSAMYRCASNTGGTTDTQYFGPGTRLTVL.

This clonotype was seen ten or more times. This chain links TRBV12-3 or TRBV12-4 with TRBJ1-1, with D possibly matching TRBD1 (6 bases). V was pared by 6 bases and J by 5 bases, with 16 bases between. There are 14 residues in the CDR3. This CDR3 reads CASRSQGLGTEAFF. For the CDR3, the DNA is TGTGCCAGCAGATCACAGGGACTTGGGACTGAAGCTTTCTTT.

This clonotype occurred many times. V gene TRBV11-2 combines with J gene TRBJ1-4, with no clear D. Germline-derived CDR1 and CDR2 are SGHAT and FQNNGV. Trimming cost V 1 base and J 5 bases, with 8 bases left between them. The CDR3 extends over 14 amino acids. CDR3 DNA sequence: TGTGCCAGCAGCTTAGGCCAGGCGAATGAAAAACTGTTTTTT. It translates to CASSLGQANEKLFF.

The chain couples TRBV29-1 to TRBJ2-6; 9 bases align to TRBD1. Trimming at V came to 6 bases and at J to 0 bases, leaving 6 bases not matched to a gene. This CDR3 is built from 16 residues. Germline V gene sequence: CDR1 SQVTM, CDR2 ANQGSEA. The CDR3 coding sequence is TGCAGCGTGTCCGGGACAGGGAGCTCTGGGGCCAACGTCCTGACTTTC. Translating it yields CSVSGTGSSGANVLTF.

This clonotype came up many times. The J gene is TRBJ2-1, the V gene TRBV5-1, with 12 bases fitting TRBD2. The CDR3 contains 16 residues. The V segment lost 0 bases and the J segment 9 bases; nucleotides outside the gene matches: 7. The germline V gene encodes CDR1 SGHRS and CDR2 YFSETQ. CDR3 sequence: CASSLELAGGRSEQFF. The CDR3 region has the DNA TGCGCCAGCAGCTTGGAACTAGCGGGAGGTCGGAGTGAGCAGTTCTTC.

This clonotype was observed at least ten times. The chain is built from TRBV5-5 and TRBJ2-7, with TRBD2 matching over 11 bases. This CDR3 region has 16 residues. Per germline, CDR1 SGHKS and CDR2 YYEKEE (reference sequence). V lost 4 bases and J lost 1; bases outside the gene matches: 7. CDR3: CASSAASGRPSYEQYF. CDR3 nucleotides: TGTGCCAGCAGCGCAGCTAGCGGGAGGCCGTCCTACGAGCAGTACTTC. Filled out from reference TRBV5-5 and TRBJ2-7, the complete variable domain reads DAGVTQSPTHLIKTRGQQVTLRCSPISGHKSVSWYQQVLGQGPQFIFQYYEKEERGRGNFPDRFSARQFPNYSSELNVNALLLGDSALYLCASSAASGRPSYEQYFGPGTRLTVT.

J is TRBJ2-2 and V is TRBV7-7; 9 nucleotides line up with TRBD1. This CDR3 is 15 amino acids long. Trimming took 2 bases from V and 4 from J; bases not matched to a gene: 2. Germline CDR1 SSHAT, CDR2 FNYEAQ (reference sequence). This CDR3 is CASSLMTGGTGELFF. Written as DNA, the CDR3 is TGTGCCAGCAGCTTAATGACAGGGGGCACCGGGGAGCTGTTTTTT.

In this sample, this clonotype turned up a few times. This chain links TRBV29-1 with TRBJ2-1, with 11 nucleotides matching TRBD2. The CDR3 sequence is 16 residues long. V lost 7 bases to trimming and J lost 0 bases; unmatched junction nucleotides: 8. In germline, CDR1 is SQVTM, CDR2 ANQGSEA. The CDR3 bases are TGCAGCGCCCCTGGGACTAGCGGTTCCTCCTACAATGAGCAGTTCTTC. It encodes CSAPGTSGSSYNEQFF.

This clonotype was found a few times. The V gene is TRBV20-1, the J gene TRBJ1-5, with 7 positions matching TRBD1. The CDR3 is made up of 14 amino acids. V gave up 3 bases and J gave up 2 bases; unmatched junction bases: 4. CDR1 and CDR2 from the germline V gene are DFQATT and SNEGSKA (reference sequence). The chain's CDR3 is CSARLQGGNQPQHF. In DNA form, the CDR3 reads TGCAGTGCTAGGCTGCAGGGGGGCAATCAGCCCCAGCATTTT.

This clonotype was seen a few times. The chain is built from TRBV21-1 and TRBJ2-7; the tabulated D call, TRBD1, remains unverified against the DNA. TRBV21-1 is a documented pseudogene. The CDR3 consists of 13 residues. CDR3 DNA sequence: TGTGCCAGCAGCAAAGGACCCCCTTGCGAGCAGTACTTC. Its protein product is CASSKGPPCEQYF.

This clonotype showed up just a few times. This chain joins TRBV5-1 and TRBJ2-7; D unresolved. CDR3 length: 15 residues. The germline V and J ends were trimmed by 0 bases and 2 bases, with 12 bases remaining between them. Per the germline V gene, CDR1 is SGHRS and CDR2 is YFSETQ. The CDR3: CASSLEYGPPYEQYF. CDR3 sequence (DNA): TGCGCCAGCAGCTTGGAATATGGTCCCCCCTACGAGCAGTACTTC. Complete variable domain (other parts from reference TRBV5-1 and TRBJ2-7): KAGVTQTPRYLIKTRGQQVTLSCSPISGHRSVSWYQQTPGQGLQFLFEYFSETQRNKGNFPGRFSGRQFSNSRSEMNVSTLELGDSALYLCASSLEYGPPYEQYFGPGTRLTVT.

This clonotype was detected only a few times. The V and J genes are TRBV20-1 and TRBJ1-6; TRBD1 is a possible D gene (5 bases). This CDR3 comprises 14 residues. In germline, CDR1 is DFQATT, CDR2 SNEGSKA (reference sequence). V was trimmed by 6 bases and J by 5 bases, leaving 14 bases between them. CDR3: CSARGVIHNSPLHF. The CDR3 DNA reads TGCAGTGCCCGGGGGGTTATTCATAATTCACCCCTCCACTTT.

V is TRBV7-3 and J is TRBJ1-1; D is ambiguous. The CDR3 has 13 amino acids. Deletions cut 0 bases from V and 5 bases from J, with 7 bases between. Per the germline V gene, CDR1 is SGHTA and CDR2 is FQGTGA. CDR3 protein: CASSLTQKTEAFF. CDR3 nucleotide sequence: TGTGCCAGCAGCTTAACACAGAAGACTGAAGCTTTCTTT.

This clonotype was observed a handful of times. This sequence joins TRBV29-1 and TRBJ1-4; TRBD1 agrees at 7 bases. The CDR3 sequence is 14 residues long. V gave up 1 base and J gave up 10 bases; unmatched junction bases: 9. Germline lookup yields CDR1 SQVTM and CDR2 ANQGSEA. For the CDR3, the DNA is TGCAGCGTTGAAGGGGAGGGGGCCGTAGGAAAACTGTTTTTT. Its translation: CSVEGEGAVGKLFF. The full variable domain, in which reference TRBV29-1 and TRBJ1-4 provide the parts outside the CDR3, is SAVISQKPSRDICQRGTSLTIQCQVDSQVTMMFWYRQQPGQSLTLIATANQGSEATYESGFVIDKFPISRPNLTFSTLTVSNMSPEDSSIYLCSVEGEGAVGKLFFGSGTQLSVL.

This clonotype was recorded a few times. The CDR3 DNA reads TGCGCCAGCAGCCAAGATGGTCCAGTACCCGGGGAGCTGTTTTTT. Translating gives CASSQDGPVPGELFF. V and J are TRBV4-3 and TRBJ2-2; D remains ambiguous. The length of the CDR3 is 15 residues. Germline V gene data show CDR1 as LGHNA and CDR2 as YSLEER. V was trimmed by 0 bases and J by 6 bases, leaving 11 bases between them.

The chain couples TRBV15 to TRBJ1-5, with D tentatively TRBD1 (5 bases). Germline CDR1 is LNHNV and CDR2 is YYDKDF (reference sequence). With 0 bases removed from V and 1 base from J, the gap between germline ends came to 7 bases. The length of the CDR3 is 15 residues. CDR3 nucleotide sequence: TGTGCCACCAGCAGAGACAGGGTGAGCAATCAGCCCCAGCATTTT. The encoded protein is CATSRDRVSNQPQHF.

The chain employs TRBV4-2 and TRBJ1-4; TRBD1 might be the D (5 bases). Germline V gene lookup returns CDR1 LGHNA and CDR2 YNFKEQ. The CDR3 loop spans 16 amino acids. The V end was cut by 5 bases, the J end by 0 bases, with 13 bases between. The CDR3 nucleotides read TGTGCCAGCAGCGGGACGGGCCGTGCAACTAATGAAAAACTGTTTTTT. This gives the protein CASSGTGRATNEKLFF.

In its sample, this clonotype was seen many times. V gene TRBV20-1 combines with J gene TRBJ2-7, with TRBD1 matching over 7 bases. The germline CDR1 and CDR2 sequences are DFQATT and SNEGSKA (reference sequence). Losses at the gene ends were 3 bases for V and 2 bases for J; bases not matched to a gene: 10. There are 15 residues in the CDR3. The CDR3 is CSARPTGIPTYEQYF. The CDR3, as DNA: TGCAGTGCTAGGCCGACAGGGATCCCGACCTACGAGCAGTACTTC.